Listed below are T cell receptor beta chains from one sample, sequenced in a study of early T cells in non-severe SARS-CoV-2 infection. TCRdb reprocessed the 5' RACE reads with MiXCR, giving one entry per CDR3 protein. In the table there are some 38,000 distinct CDR3 sequences, 3% to 4.5% of which are singletons. Material for sequencing was whole blood. These receptors were taken from an adult who was a healthcare worker with PCR-confirmed SARS-CoV-2 infection or an uninfected control (not recorded which). The CDR3 runs from the conserved cysteine through the conserved F or W. A D gene is named only where the DNA matches it firmly. Size tells how often a clone was seen (once, few, many) or the class of an expanded clone, and some rows leave it out.

j_call d_call v_call clone_size cdr3_nt cdr3_aa
TRBJ2-2 TRBD2 TRBV3-1 many TGTGCCAGCAGCCAAGTAGCGGGGGGGACCGGGGAGCTGTTTTTT CASSQVAGGTGELFF
TRBJ2-7 TRBD2 TRBV28 many TGTGCCAGCACCCCGGGAGGGGGCTCCTACGAGCAGTACTTC CASTPGGGSYEQYF
TRBJ2-3 TRBD2 TRBV11-2 NA TGTGCCAGCAGCTCTAGGGGAGGGTCCGTCACAGATACGCAGTATTTT CASSSRGGSVTDTQYF
TRBJ2-5 NA TRBV4-3 medium-sized TGCGCCAGCAGCCAAACAGGGAGAGGGGAGACCCAGTACTTC CASSQTGRGETQYF
TRBJ2-5 NA TRBV29-1 many TGCAGCGGATTTAAAGAGACCCAGTACTTC CSGFKETQYF
TRBJ2-3 TRBD2 TRBV12-3/TRBV12-4 many TGTGCCAGCAGTCCCTCCTCTAGCGGGAGAGGGACAGATACGCAGTATTTT CASSPSSSGRGTDTQYF
TRBJ1-1 NA TRBV27 many TGTGCCAGCACCCCCAGGTGGGGTGACATGAACACTGAAGCTTTCTTT CASTPRWGDMNTEAFF
TRBJ2-7 NA TRBV12-3/TRBV12-4 many TGTGCCAGCAGTGGCGGAGGGTACGAGCAGTACTTC CASSGGGYEQYF
TRBJ1-1 TRBD1 TRBV7-6 many TGTGCCAGCATCGCCGTCCCAGGGGGGCACACTGAAGCTTTCTTT CASIAVPGGHTEAFF
TRBJ2-4 NA TRBV5-6 NA TGTGCCAGCAGCTTTTCAGGGGCTGGGGACATTCAGTACTTC CASSFSGAGDIQYF
TRBJ2-1 NA TRBV4-2 many TGTGCCAGCAGCCAAGATACCCTCTACAATGAGCAGTTCTTC CASSQDTLYNEQFF
TRBJ2-3 NA TRBV28 many TGTGCCAGCAGAGGGACGGCCACAGATACGCAGTATTTT CASRGTATDTQYF
TRBJ1-1 NA TRBV5-6 many TGTGCCAGCGTTATAGGGATGAACACTGAAGCTTTCTTT CASVIGMNTEAFF
TRBJ2-3 TRBD2 TRBV2 NA TGTGCCAGCATACTAGCGGACACAGATACGCAGTATTTT CASILADTDTQYF